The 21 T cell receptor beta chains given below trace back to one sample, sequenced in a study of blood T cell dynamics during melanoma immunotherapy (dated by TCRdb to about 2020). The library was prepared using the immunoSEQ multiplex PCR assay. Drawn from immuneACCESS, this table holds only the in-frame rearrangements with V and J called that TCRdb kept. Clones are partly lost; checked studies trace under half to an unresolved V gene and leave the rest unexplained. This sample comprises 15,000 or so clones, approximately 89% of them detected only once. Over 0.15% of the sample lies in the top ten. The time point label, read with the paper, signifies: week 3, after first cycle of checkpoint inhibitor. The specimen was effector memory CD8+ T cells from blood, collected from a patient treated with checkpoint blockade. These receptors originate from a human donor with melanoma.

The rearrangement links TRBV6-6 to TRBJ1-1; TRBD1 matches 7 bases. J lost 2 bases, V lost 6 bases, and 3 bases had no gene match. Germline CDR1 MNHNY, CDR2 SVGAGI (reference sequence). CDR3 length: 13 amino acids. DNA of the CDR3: TGTGCCAGCAGAGGGACAGTAAACACTGAAGCTTTCTTT. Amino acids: CASRGTVNTEAFF.

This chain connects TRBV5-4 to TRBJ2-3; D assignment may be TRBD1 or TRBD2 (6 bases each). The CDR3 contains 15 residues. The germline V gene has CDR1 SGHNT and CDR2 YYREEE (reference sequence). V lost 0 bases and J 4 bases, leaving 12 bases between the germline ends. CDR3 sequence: CASSLVGGQADTQYF. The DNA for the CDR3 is TGTGCCAGCAGCTTGGTGGGGGGCCAGGCAGATACGCAGTATTTT. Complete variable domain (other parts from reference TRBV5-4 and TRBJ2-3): ETGVTQSPTHLIKTRGQQVTLRCSSQSGHNTVSWYQQALGQGPQFIFQYYREEENGRGNFPPRFSGLQFPNYSSELNVNALELDDSALYLCASSLVGGQADTQYFGPGTRLTVL.

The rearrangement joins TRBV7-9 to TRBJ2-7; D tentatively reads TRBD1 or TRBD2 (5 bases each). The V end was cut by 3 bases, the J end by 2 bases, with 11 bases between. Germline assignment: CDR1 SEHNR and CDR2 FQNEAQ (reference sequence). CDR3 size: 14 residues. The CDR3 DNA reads TGTGCCAGCAGCTTCGTGGGACCCCCCTACGAGCAGTACTTC. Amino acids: CASSFVGPPYEQYF.

CDR3 in amino acids: CASRLTRQFSYEQYF. CDR3 DNA sequence: TGTGCCAGCAGGCTGACCCGACAGTTTTCCTACGAGCAGTACTTC. The J gene is TRBJ2-7, the V gene TRBV27; TRBD1 might be the D (5 bases). The V gene lost 6 bases and the J gene lost 1 base, with 16 bases spanning the gap. Germline V gives CDR1 MNHEY, CDR2 SMNVEV (reference sequence). This CDR3 is 15 amino acids long.

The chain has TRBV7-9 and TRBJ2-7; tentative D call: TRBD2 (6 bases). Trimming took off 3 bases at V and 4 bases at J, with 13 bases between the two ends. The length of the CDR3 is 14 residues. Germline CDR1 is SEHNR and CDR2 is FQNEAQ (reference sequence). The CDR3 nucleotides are TGTGCCAGCAGCTTGGCTAGCGCCCGGTACGAGCAGTACTTC. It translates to CASSLASARYEQYF.

The CDR3 here is CASGVKGFQETQYF. As DNA, the CDR3 is TGTGCCAGCGGAGTAAAGGGCTTTCAAGAGACCCAGTACTTC. This chain connects TRBV28 to TRBJ2-5; D not resolved. Germline assignment: CDR1 MDHEN and CDR2 SYDVKM. The length of the CDR3 is 14 residues. With 8 bases removed from V and 2 bases from J, the gap between germline ends came to 15 bases.

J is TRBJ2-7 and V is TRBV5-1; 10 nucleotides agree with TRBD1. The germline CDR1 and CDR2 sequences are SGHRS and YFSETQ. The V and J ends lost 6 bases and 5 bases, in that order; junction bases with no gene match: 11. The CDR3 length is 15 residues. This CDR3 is CASTESGTGEDEQYF. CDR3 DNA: TGCGCCAGCACCGAGTCCGGGACAGGGGAGGACGAGCAGTACTTC.

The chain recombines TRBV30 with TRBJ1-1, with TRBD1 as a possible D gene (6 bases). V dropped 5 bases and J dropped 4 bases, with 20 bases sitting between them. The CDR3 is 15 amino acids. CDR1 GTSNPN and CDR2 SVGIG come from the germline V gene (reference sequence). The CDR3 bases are TGTGCCTGGTGGGCACGCCCGGGGGCAGGCACTGAAGCTTTCTTT. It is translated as CAWWARPGAGTEAFF.

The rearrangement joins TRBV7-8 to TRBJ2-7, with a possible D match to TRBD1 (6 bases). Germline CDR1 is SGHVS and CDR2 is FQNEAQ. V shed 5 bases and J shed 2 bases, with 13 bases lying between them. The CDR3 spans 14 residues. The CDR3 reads CASSVNREAYEQYF. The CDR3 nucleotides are TGTGCCAGCAGCGTAAACAGGGAAGCCTACGAGCAGTACTTC.

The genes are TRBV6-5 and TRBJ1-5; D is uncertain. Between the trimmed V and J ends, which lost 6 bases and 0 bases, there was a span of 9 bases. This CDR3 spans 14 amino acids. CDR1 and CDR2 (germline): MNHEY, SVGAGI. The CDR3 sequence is CASSSYYSNQPQHF. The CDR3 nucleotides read TGTGCCAGCAGCTCGTATTATAGCAATCAGCCCCAGCATTTT.

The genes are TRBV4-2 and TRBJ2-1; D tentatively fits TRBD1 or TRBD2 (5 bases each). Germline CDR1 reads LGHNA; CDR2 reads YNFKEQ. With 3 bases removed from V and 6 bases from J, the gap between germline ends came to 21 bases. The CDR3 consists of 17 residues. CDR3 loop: CASSQAPFGGVGNEQFF. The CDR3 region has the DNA TGTGCCAGCAGCCAGGCTCCTTTTGGGGGAGTAGGCAATGAGCAGTTCTTC.

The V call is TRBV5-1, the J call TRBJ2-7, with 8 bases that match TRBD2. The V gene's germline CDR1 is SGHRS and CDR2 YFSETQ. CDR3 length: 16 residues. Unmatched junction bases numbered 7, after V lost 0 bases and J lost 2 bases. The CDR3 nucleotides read TGCGCCAGCAGCTTGGCCCCTCCGCGGGAGGCCTACGAGCAGTACTTC. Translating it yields CASSLAPPREAYEQYF.

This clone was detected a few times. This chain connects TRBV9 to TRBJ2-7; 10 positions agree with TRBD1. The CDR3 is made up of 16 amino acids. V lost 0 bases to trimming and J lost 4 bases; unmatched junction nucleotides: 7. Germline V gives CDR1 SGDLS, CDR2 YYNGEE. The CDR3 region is CASSVETGTGVYEQYF. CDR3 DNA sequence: TGTGCCAGCAGCGTAGAGACAGGGACAGGGGTGTACGAGCAGTACTTC.

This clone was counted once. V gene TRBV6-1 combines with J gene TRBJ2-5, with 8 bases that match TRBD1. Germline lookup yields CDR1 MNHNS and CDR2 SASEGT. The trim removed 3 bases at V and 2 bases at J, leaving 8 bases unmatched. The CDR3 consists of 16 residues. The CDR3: CASSEDDRGYQETQYF. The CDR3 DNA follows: TGTGCCAGCAGTGAGGATGACAGGGGATATCAAGAGACCCAGTACTTC.

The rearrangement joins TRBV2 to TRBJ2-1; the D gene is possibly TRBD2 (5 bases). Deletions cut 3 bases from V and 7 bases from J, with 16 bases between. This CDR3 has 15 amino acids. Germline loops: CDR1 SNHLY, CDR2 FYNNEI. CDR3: CASSELEGLRNEQFF. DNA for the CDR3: TGTGCCAGCAGTGAGTTAGAGGGCTTGCGGAATGAGCAGTTCTTC.

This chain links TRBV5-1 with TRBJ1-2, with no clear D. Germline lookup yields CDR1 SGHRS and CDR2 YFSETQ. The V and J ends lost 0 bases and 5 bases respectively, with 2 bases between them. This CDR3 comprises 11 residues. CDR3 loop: CASSLGYGYTF. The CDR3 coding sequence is TGCGCCAGCAGCTTGGGGTATGGCTACACCTTC.

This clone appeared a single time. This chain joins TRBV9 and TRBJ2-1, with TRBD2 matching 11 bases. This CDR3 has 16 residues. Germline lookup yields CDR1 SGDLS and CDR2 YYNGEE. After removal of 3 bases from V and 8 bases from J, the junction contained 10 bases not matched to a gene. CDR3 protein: CASSARLAGIKDEQFF. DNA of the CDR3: TGTGCCAGCAGCGCAAGACTAGCGGGAATCAAGGATGAGCAGTTCTTC.

The CDR3 is CASSDAGSYEQYF. The CDR3 DNA reads as TGTGCCAGCAGTGACGCGGGGTCCTACGAGCAGTACTTC. The chain recombines TRBV2 with TRBJ2-7, with D possibly matching TRBD2 (6 bases). The CDR3 covers 13 residues. V was shortened by 3 bases and J by 1 base, with 7 bases between the two germline ends. CDR1 and CDR2 (germline): SNHLY, FYNNEI.

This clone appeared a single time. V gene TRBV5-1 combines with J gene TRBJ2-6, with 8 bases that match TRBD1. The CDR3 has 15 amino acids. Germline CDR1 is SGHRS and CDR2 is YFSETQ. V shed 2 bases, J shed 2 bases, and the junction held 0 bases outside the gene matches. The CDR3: CASSFRGPGANVLTF. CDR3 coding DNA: TGCGCCAGCAGCTTCAGGGGGCCTGGGGCCAACGTCCTGACTTTC.

The CDR3 loop is CASSYSRWEPQYF. For the CDR3, the DNA is TGTGCCAGCAGTTACTCGAGATGGGAACCACAGTACTTC. The chain employs TRBV6-5 and TRBJ2-4; D gene uncertain. CDR3 length: 13 residues. Germline lookup yields CDR1 MNHEY and CDR2 SVGAGI. V lost 0 bases to trimming and J lost 13 bases, with 13 bases between them.

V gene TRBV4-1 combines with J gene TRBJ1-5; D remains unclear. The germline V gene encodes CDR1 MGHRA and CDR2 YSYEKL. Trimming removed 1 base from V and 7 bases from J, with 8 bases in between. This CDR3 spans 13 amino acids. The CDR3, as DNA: TGCGCCAGCAGCCAAGCAAGTGGGCAGCCCCAGCATTTT. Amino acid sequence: CASSQASGQPQHF.